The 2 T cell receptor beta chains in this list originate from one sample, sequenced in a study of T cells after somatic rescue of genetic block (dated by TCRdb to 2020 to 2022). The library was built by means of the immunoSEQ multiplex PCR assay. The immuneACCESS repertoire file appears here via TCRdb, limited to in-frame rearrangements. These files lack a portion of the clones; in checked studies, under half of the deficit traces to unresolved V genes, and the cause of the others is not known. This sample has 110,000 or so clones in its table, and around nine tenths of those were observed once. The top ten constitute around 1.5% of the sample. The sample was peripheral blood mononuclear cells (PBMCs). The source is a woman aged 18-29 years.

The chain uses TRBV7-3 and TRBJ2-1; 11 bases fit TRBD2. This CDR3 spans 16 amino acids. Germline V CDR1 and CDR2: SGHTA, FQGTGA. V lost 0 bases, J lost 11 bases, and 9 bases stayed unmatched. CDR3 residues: CASSLTSGTSGGKQFF. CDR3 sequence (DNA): TGTGCCAGCAGCTTAACCTCCGGGACTAGCGGCGGGAAGCAGTTCTTC.

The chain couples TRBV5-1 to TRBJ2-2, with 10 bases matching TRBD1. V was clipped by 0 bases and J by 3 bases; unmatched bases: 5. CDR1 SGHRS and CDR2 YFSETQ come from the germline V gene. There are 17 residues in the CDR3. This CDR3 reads CASSLATTGGYTGELFF. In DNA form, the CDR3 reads TGCGCCAGCAGCTTGGCGACGACAGGGGGCTACACCGGGGAGCTGTTTTTT.